Listed below are T cell receptor beta chains from one sample, sequenced in a study of blood T cell repertoires in COVID-19. Repertoires were generated with immunoSEQ multiplex PCR, while TCRdb's copy carries only in-frame clones and drops some. The table includes nearly 200,000 clones, 80% to 85% detected once. The sequenced sample was PBMCs or T cells enriched from blood (not recorded which). The receptor source for this set is a man aged 35 to 55 who had recovered from COVID-19. Each CDR3 is given with its conserved first and last residue. The order of the fields is V gene, J gene, D gene, clone size, CDR3 protein, CDR3 DNA. A D gene is named only where the DNA matches it firmly. Size tells how often a clone was seen (once, few, many) or the class of an expanded clone, and some rows leave it out.

v_call: TRBV18
j_call: TRBJ1-2
d_call: TRBD1
clone_size: -
cdr3_aa: CASSPRGIGYGYTF
cdr3_nt: TGTGCCAGCTCACCCAGGGGGATCGGCTATGGCTACACCTTC

v_call: TRBV7-7
j_call: TRBJ2-3
d_call: TRBD1
clone_size: -
cdr3_aa: CASSPQGVNTDTQYF
cdr3_nt: TGTGCTAGCAGCCCACAGGGGGTGAACACAGATACGCAGTATTTT

v_call: TRBV28
j_call: TRBJ1-4
d_call: TRBD1
clone_size: once
cdr3_aa: CASSLYARQGGEKLFF
cdr3_nt: TGTGCCAGCAGTTTATATGCGCGACAGGGTGGTGAAAAACTGTTTTTT

v_call: TRBV27
j_call: TRBJ2-5
d_call: TRBD2
clone_size: -
cdr3_aa: CASSRLAGGQETQYF
cdr3_nt: TGTGCCAGCAGCCGACTAGCGGGGGGCCAAGAGACCCAGTACTTC

v_call: TRBV4-3
j_call: TRBJ1-6
d_call: -
clone_size: -
cdr3_aa: CASSQDREGNSPLHF
cdr3_nt: TGCGCCAGCAGCCAAGACCGGGAAGGAAATTCACCCCTCCACTTT

v_call: TRBV6-5
j_call: TRBJ1-3
d_call: TRBD1
clone_size: -
cdr3_aa: CASSSGTVGNTIYF
cdr3_nt: TGTGCCAGCAGCTCCGGGACAGTAGGAAACACCATATATTTT

v_call: TRBV6-5
j_call: TRBJ1-2
d_call: -
clone_size: once
cdr3_aa: CASSSTGSGGYTF
cdr3_nt: TGTGCCAGCAGTTCCACAGGGAGTGGTGGCTACACCTTC

v_call: TRBV14
j_call: TRBJ1-2
d_call: -
clone_size: -
cdr3_aa: CASSQEYGRGTYTF
cdr3_nt: TGTGCCAGCAGCCAAGAGTACGGGCGGGGGACCTACACCTTC

v_call: TRBV18
j_call: TRBJ2-3
d_call: -
clone_size: -
cdr3_aa: CASSLQVPSHTDTQYF
cdr3_nt: TGTGCCAGCTCACTGCAGGTCCCGAGCCACACAGATACGCAGTATTTT

v_call: TRBV5-5
j_call: TRBJ1-1
d_call: -
clone_size: -
cdr3_aa: CASSPNWGENTEAFF
cdr3_nt: TGTGCCAGCAGCCCTAACTGGGGGGAGAACACTGAAGCTTTCTTT

v_call: TRBV5-1
j_call: TRBJ2-7
d_call: TRBD1
clone_size: -
cdr3_aa: CASSSVTGEQAQYF
cdr3_nt: TGCGCCAGCAGTTCTGTGACAGGGGAGCAGGCGCAGTACTTC

v_call: TRBV30
j_call: TRBJ2-5
d_call: TRBD2
clone_size: -
cdr3_aa: CAWTRTSGGGTQYF
cdr3_nt: TGTGCCTGGACCCGGACTAGCGGGGGTGGGACCCAGTACTTC

v_call: TRBV10-3
j_call: TRBJ2-7
d_call: TRBD2
clone_size: -
cdr3_aa: CAISLAGKRGEQYF
cdr3_nt: TGTGCCATCTCATTAGCGGGGAAGAGGGGAGAGCAGTACTTC

v_call: TRBV7-6
j_call: TRBJ1-3
d_call: -
clone_size: -
cdr3_aa: CASSSVRTGGHSGNTIYF
cdr3_nt: TGTGCCAGCAGCTCCGTCCGAACAGGCGGACACTCTGGAAACACCATATATTTT

v_call: TRBV4-1
j_call: TRBJ1-3
d_call: TRBD1
clone_size: once
cdr3_aa: CASSPLGQGRGNTIYF
cdr3_nt: TGCGCCAGCAGCCCACTCGGACAGGGGAGGGGAAACACCATATATTTT

v_call: TRBV5-1
j_call: TRBJ2-6
d_call: TRBD1
clone_size: -
cdr3_aa: CASKQGAMAGANVLTF
cdr3_nt: TGCGCCAGCAAACAGGGGGCGATGGCTGGGGCCAACGTCCTGACTTTC

v_call: TRBV5-1
j_call: TRBJ2-7
d_call: TRBD1
clone_size: -
cdr3_aa: CASSLTGGEQYF
cdr3_nt: TGCGCCAGCAGCCTTACAGGGGGCGAGCAGTACTTC

v_call: TRBV4-1
j_call: TRBJ1-4
d_call: -
clone_size: -
cdr3_aa: CASSQNTQARVLNEKLFF
cdr3_nt: TGCGCCAGCAGCCAGAACACACAGGCCAGAGTATTAAATGAAAAACTGTTTTTT

v_call: TRBV6-1
j_call: TRBJ2-7
d_call: TRBD2
clone_size: -
cdr3_aa: CASSERPPGTSPYEQYF
cdr3_nt: TGTGCCAGCAGTGAACGTCCCCCCGGGACTAGCCCCTACGAGCAGTACTTC

v_call: TRBV19
j_call: TRBJ2-3
d_call: TRBD2
clone_size: -
cdr3_aa: CASRRTSGGAVGTDTQYF
cdr3_nt: TGTGCCAGTAGACGGACTAGCGGGGGGGCCGTGGGGACAGATACGCAGTATTTT

v_call: TRBV28
j_call: TRBJ1-3
d_call: -
clone_size: -
cdr3_aa: CASSLSGQNTIYF
cdr3_nt: TGTGCCAGCAGTTTAAGCGGCCAAAACACCATATATTTT

v_call: TRBV10-2
j_call: TRBJ1-4
d_call: -
clone_size: -
cdr3_aa: CASSEGGYEKLFF
cdr3_nt: TGCGCCAGCAGTGAAGGAGGGTATGAAAAACTGTTTTTT

v_call: TRBV9
j_call: TRBJ1-6
d_call: -
clone_size: -
cdr3_aa: CASSVDRGHNSPLHF
cdr3_nt: TGTGCCAGCAGCGTAGACCGCGGCCATAATTCACCCCTCCACTTT

v_call: TRBV5-6
j_call: TRBJ1-1
d_call: TRBD1
clone_size: -
cdr3_aa: CASSNTGERGHTEAFF
cdr3_nt: TGTGCCAGCAGCAATACAGGGGAGAGAGGGCACACTGAAGCTTTCTTT

v_call: TRBV6-5
j_call: TRBJ1-1
d_call: -
clone_size: once
cdr3_aa: CASSYSPRGGTEAFF
cdr3_nt: TGTGCCAGCAGTTACTCACCACGGGGGGGGACTGAAGCTTTCTTT

v_call: TRBV12-2
j_call: TRBJ2-1
d_call: -
clone_size: -
cdr3_aa: CASRLARLAGAHKPYNEQFF
cdr3_nt: TGTGCAAGTCGCTTAGCGCGACTAGCGGGGGCCCATAAACCCTACAATGAGCAGTTCTTC

v_call: TRBV7-3
j_call: TRBJ2-1
d_call: TRBD1
clone_size: -
cdr3_aa: CASSLPGTGRIQNEQFF
cdr3_nt: TGTGCCAGCAGCTTACCCGGGACAGGGCGGATTCAGAATGAGCAGTTCTTC

v_call: TRBV2
j_call: TRBJ1-1
d_call: -
clone_size: -
cdr3_aa: CASSSQGFGNTEAFF
cdr3_nt: TGTGCCAGCAGCTCACAGGGTTTCGGGAACACTGAAGCTTTCTTT